The 17 T cell receptor beta chains below were found in one sample sequenced in a study of T cells in localized non-small cell lung cancer. Generated by immunoSEQ multiplex PCR, the TCRdb table keeps only in-frame clones and is missing some. The data show 20,000 to 25,000 clones, with 85% to 90% seen just once and 10% to 15% held by the top ten. The starting material was PBMCs, obtained before any cancer treatment. These TCRs come from a man between 35 and 75 years old with stage II squamous cell lung carcinoma.

The CDR3 is CASSWWSRDRGRDNEQYF. The CDR3 bases are TGTGCCAGCAGCTGGTGGTCCCGGGACAGGGGGCGAGATAACGAGCAGTACTTC. The V gene is TRBV5-6, the J gene TRBJ2-7; 12 bases agree with TRBD1. V was pared by 3 bases and J by 5 bases, with 15 bases of the junction left unmatched. Germline-derived CDR1 and CDR2 are SGHDT and YYEEEE. The length of the CDR3 is 18 residues.

The chain couples TRBV6-1 to TRBJ1-5; D remains unclear. There are 15 residues in the CDR3. Trimming removed 8 bases from V and 0 bases from J, with 14 bases in between. Germline CDR1 and CDR2: MNHNS and SASEGT. The CDR3 sequence is CASRPIEDSNQPQHF. As DNA, the CDR3 is TGTGCCAGCCGCCCGATCGAAGATAGCAATCAGCCCCAGCATTTT.

The chain is built from TRBV5-1 and TRBJ2-7, with no clear D. Trimming shortened V by 4 bases and J by 2 bases, and 7 bases separated the two germline ends. The CDR3 spans 12 residues. Looked up from germline, CDR1 is SGHRS and CDR2 is YFSETQ. As DNA, the CDR3 is TGCGCCAGCAGCGCACGACCCTACGAGCAGTACTTC. It codes for CASSARPYEQYF.

The chain combines TRBV7-2 with TRBJ1-2, with unresolved D. Trimming removed 0 bases at V and 7 bases at J, with 12 bases between. The CDR3 runs to 14 residues. Per germline, CDR1 SGHTA and CDR2 FQGNSA. CDR3 loop: CASSLAQPIGGYTF. DNA of the CDR3: TGTGCCAGCAGCTTAGCACAGCCTATCGGTGGCTACACCTTC. The full variable domain, in which reference TRBV7-2 and TRBJ1-2 provide the parts outside the CDR3, is GAGVSQSPSNKVTEKGKDVELRCDPISGHTALYWYRQSLGQGLEFLIYFQGNSAPDKSGLPSDRFSAERTGGSVSTLTIQRTQQEDSAVYLCASSLAQPIGGYTFGSGTRLTVV.

CDR3 nucleotides: TGTGCCAGCAGTCCTTTTACTGGAAACACCATATATTTT. This sequence encodes CASSPFTGNTIYF. The chain recombines TRBV6-5 with TRBJ1-3; D is uncertain. Germline loops: CDR1 MNHEY, CDR2 SVGAGI. V was clipped by 5 bases and J by 2 bases, with 7 bases between them. The CDR3 loop spans 13 amino acids.

This CDR3 reads CASSLGGTSGTQETQYF. Here the CDR3 DNA reads TGTGCCAGCAGCTTAGGAGGGACTAGCGGGACACAAGAGACCCAGTACTTC. This chain links TRBV7-9 with TRBJ2-5, with TRBD2 matching over 13 bases. V lost 1 base and J lost 2; bases outside the gene matches: 4. Germline V CDR1 and CDR2: SEHNR, FQNEAQ (reference sequence). The CDR3 covers 17 residues.

In this sample, this clone turned up once. The chain combines TRBV19 with TRBJ2-2, with D possibly matching TRBD2 (7 bases). Between the trimmed V and J ends, which lost 7 bases and 6 bases, there was a span of 21 bases. Germline values: CDR1 LNHDA, CDR2 SQIVND (reference sequence). The CDR3 spans 16 residues. The CDR3 spells CASTREGLSGAGELFF. CDR3 sequence (DNA): TGTGCCAGTACTAGGGAGGGGTTGTCAGGGGCCGGGGAGCTGTTTTTT.

This CDR3 reads CASSVGGGDTQYF. CDR3 coding DNA: TGTGCCAGCAGCGTAGGAGGCGGGGATACGCAGTATTTT. The J gene is TRBJ2-3, the V gene TRBV9; tentatively, D is TRBD2 (5 bases). V gave up 0 bases and J gave up 6 bases, with 8 bases separating them. Germline V gene data show CDR1 as SGDLS and CDR2 as YYNGEE. The CDR3 is made up of 13 amino acids.

The genes are TRBV7-7 and TRBJ2-1; possibly TRBD2 for D (5 bases). Germline V CDR1 and CDR2: SSHAT, FNYEAQ (reference sequence). Between the trimmed V and J ends, which lost 5 bases and 4 bases, there was a span of 15 bases. This CDR3 spans 15 amino acids. Here the CDR3 reads CASSPSPTTYNEQFF. The CDR3, as DNA: TGTGCCAGCAGCCCTTCCCCGACTACTTACAATGAGCAGTTCTTC.

This chain links TRBV7-9 with TRBJ2-5, with unresolved D. Per germline, CDR1 SEHNR and CDR2 FQNEAQ (reference sequence). V was cut by 5 bases and J by 5 bases, with 9 bases left in between. The CDR3 is 12 amino acids. The CDR3 is CASSPIDETQYF. As DNA, the CDR3 is TGTGCCAGCAGCCCGATCGATGAGACCCAGTACTTC.

The V gene is TRBV29-1, the J gene TRBJ2-3; D gene uncertain. Trimming removed 6 bases at V and 4 bases at J, with 11 bases between. Germline V CDR1 and CDR2: SQVTM, ANQGSEA. This CDR3 is 12 amino acids long. The CDR3: CSVDPFSDTQYF. The CDR3 DNA reads as TGCAGCGTGGACCCATTTTCAGATACGCAGTATTTT.

This chain links TRBV19 with TRBJ2-1, with D possibly being TRBD2 (5 bases). V lost 3 bases and J 6 bases, leaving 9 bases between the germline ends. Germline CDR1 is LNHDA and CDR2 is SQIVND (reference sequence). This CDR3 contains 13 residues. This CDR3 is CASSIPSSNEQFF. The DNA for the CDR3 is TGTGCCAGTAGTATCCCTAGCAGCAATGAGCAGTTCTTC.

The CDR3 sequence is CASSPLRRGQGETRSGYTF. The CDR3 nucleotides are TGTGCCAGCAGCCCCCTAAGGAGGGGACAGGGGGAGACAAGGAGTGGCTACACCTTC. The chain couples TRBV14 to TRBJ1-2, with 11 nucleotides matching TRBD1. CDR3 length equals 19 residues. V lost 4 bases to trimming and J lost 7 bases; unmatched junction nucleotides: 20. Germline V gives CDR1 SGHDN, CDR2 FVKESK.

The gene calls are TRBV23-1 and TRBJ2-1; D might be TRBD1 (5 bases). TRBV23-1 is noted as an ORF with a role that remains uncertain. Between the trimmed V and J ends, which lost 4 bases and 7 bases, there was a span of 8 bases. The CDR3 consists of 12 residues. The chain's CDR3 is CASSRPGNEQFF. The CDR3 DNA sequence: TGCGCCAGCAGTCGACCAGGGAATGAGCAGTTCTTC.

The chain couples TRBV6-1 to TRBJ2-1; D may be TRBD1 or TRBD2 (6 bases each). V was cut by 1 base and J by 15 bases, with 10 bases left in between. The CDR3 runs to 11 residues. Germline loops: CDR1 MNHNS, CDR2 SASEGT. The CDR3 DNA reads TGTGCCAGCAGTGAAGTCGGGGGCCCGTTCTTC. It encodes CASSEVGGPFF.

CDR3 sequence reads: CASSLGLADTDTQYF. In nucleotides, the CDR3 is TGTGCCAGCAGCTTGGGACTAGCGGACACAGATACGCAGTATTTT. The rearrangement uses TRBV5-4 and TRBJ2-3; 9 positions agree with TRBD2. The CDR3 covers 15 residues. Germline lookup yields CDR1 SGHNT and CDR2 YYREEE (reference sequence). V lost 0 bases, J lost 2 bases, and 1 base stayed unmatched.

The chain recombines TRBV30 with TRBJ1-5; 7 nucleotides line up with TRBD1. There are 12 residues in the CDR3. CDR1 GTSNPN and CDR2 SVGIG come from the germline V gene (reference sequence). V dropped 5 bases and J dropped 7; count of bases not matched to a gene: 5. The CDR3 DNA sequence: TGTGCCTGGGGGCAGGGGGGACAGCCCCAGCATTTT. This sequence encodes CAWGQGGQPQHF. Together with reference TRBV30 and TRBJ1-5, the CDR3 gives the full variable domain: SQTIHQWPATLVQPVGSPLSLECTVEGTSNPNLYWYRQAAGRGLQLLFYSVGIGQISSEVPQNLSASRPQDRQFILSSKKLLLSDSGFYLCAWGQGGQPQHFGDGTRLSIL.